This TCR beta chain was sequenced in a study of low-dose radiotherapy and immunotherapy resistance in tumors. Overall study context: It was every two weeks, one day before radiation and immunotherapy, that intravenous cyclophosphamide 200 mg/m2 was given.

Germline V lookup: CDR1 SGDLS, CDR2 YYNGEE. The CDR3 spans 14 residues. The V gene lost 3 bases and the J gene lost 2 bases, with 9 bases spanning the gap. Both TCRalpha and TCRbeta chains were reverse transcribed with V-gene-specific primers. PCR amplification of the TCRs was performed with Phusion for 20 PCR cycles, and it relied on a constant-region primer together with a V-primer adapter. TCRdb re-called the reads with MiXCR, one entry per CDR3 protein. Of about 7,300 distinct CDR3 sequences listed, 84% are singletons. The chain is built from TRBV9 and TRBJ1-5; D is ambiguous. The receptor was isolated from a human donor with advanced metastatic prostate, ovarian, gallbladder or colorectal cancer (not recorded which). This table probably holds off-target reads from a library built for another chain. Here the CDR3 DNA reads TGTGCCAGCAGCGCTTGGCAGGGCAATCAGCCCCAGCATTTT. Its protein product is CASSAWQGNQPQHF.